This is a list of T cell receptor beta chains from one sample in a study of blood T cell repertoires in COVID-19. Sequenced by immunoSEQ multiplex PCR; TCRdb stores in-frame clones only, minus some. In the table there are about 300,000 clones, 89% of which are singletons. The source material was PBMCs or T cells enriched from blood (not recorded which). The receptor source for this set is a woman aged 40 to 50 who had recovered from COVID-19. The CDR3 runs from the conserved cysteine through the conserved F or W. D genes are given only for firm matches. Where a row states a size, it is once, few, many or the class of an expanded clone; other rows omit it.

abundance,j_gene,len,v_gene,d_gene,CDR3aa,CDR3nt
NA,TRBJ2-5,14,TRBV18,NA,CASSPRTSEETQYF,TGTGCCAGCTCACCACGAACTAGTGAAGAGACCCAGTACTTC
NA,TRBJ1-2,13,TRBV12-3/TRBV12-4,NA,CASSLTVNYGYTF,TGTGCCAGCAGTTTGACAGTTAACTATGGCTACACCTTC
once,TRBJ2-6,15,TRBV18,NA,CASSPSLSGANVLTF,TGTGCCAGCTCACCAAGCCTCTCTGGGGCCAACGTCCTGACTTTC
NA,TRBJ1-2,14,TRBV25-1,TRBD1,CASSDRGPGYGYTF,TGTGCCAGCAGTGACAGGGGGCCCGGCTATGGCTACACCTTC
once,TRBJ2-2,19,TRBV11-2,TRBD2,CASSLLRTSGGIIAGELFF,TGTGCCAGCAGCTTATTAAGAACTAGCGGGGGGATCATCGCCGGGGAGCTGTTTTTT
NA,TRBJ2-6,16,TRBV7-2,TRBD1,CASSLQGSSGANVLTF,TGTGCCAGCAGCCTACAGGGGTCGTCTGGGGCCAACGTCCTGACTTTC
NA,TRBJ1-2,12,TRBV12-3/TRBV12-4,NA,CASSIDGSGYTF,TGTGCCAGCAGTATAGACGGTTCTGGCTACACCTTC
NA,TRBJ2-2,13,TRBV3-1/TRBV3-2,NA,CASSPDGDGELFF,TGTGCCAGCAGCCCCGACGGGGACGGGGAGCTGTTTTTT
NA,TRBJ1-2,14,TRBV28,TRBD1,CASSGQGRSYGYTF,TGTGCCAGCAGTGGACAGGGGCGATCCTATGGCTACACCTTC
NA,TRBJ2-3,17,TRBV14,NA,CASSQDFGSLHTDTQYF,TGTGCCAGCAGCCAAGATTTCGGTAGTCTTCACACAGATACGCAGTATTTT
NA,TRBJ1-6,16,TRBV21-1,NA,CASRITGVSLNSPLHF,TGTGCCAGCAGGATAACAGGGGTGTCTCTTAATTCACCCCTCCACTTT
NA,TRBJ1-2,13,TRBV18,NA,CASSPEGSYGYTF,TGTGCCAGCTCACCGGAGGGTAGCTATGGCTACACCTTC
NA,TRBJ1-1,16,TRBV15,TRBD1,CATSRGQGVGNTEAFF,TGTGCCACCAGCAGAGGGCAGGGGGTAGGGAACACTGAAGCTTTCTTT
NA,TRBJ2-3,18,TRBV5-8,NA,CASSFGTLVQPGTDTQYF,TGTGCCAGCAGCTTCGGGACTCTAGTACAACCAGGGACAGATACGCAGTATTTT
NA,TRBJ2-2,15,TRBV3-1/TRBV3-2,TRBD2,CASGTGLAVTGELFF,TGTGCCAGCGGTACGGGACTAGCGGTAACCGGGGAGCTGTTTTTT
NA,TRBJ2-2,14,TRBV11-1,TRBD1,CASSWTGNTGELFF,TGTGCCAGCAGCTGGACAGGGAACACCGGGGAGCTGTTTTTT
NA,TRBJ1-5,16,TRBV19,TRBD1,CASSIPGRGLGQPQHF,TGTGCCAGTAGTATACCGGGAAGGGGGCTTGGTCAGCCCCAGCATTTT
NA,TRBJ2-7,17,TRBV12-5,TRBD2,CASGKGLAGGLPYEQYF,TGTGCTAGTGGAAAGGGACTAGCGGGAGGGCTCCCCTACGAGCAGTACTTC
NA,TRBJ2-1,12,TRBV7-3,TRBD1,CAGWTGYNEQFF,TGTGCCGGATGGACAGGGTACAATGAGCAGTTCTTC
NA,TRBJ2-7,18,TRBV19,NA,CASSIGLRDRYFLQEQYF,TGTGCCAGTAGTATTGGGTTACGTGACAGGTACTTCCTACAGGAGCAGTACTTC
NA,TRBJ1-6,14,TRBV6-5,TRBD1,CASRSTGNNSPLHF,TGTGCCAGCAGATCGACAGGGAATAATTCACCCCTCCACTTT
once,TRBJ1-1,16,TRBV20-1,TRBD1,CSASTGGWEVNTEAFF,TGCAGTGCTAGTACAGGGGGCTGGGAGGTGAACACTGAAGCTTTCTTT
NA,TRBJ2-1,13,TRBV6-5,NA,CASRKQGPREQFF,TGTGCCAGCAGAAAACAGGGTCCTCGGGAGCAGTTCTTC
NA,TRBJ2-1,12,TRBV30,NA,CAWSVQLDEQFF,TGTGCCTGGAGTGTACAGTTGGATGAGCAGTTCTTC
once,TRBJ2-7,15,TRBV7-6,TRBD2,CASSLEGGRAYEQYF,TGTGCCAGCAGCTTAGAAGGCGGGAGGGCATACGAGCAGTACTTC
NA,TRBJ2-3,17,TRBV3-1/TRBV3-2,TRBD2,CASSQGGSGGFTDTQYF,TGTGCCAGCAGCCAAGGGGGCAGCGGGGGATTCACAGATACGCAGTATTTT
NA,TRBJ1-1,14,TRBV30,NA,CAWIQVRVGTEAFF,TGTGCCTGGATCCAGGTGAGGGTGGGCACTGAAGCTTTCTTT
NA,TRBJ1-5,15,TRBV19,NA,CASNPIQASNQPQHF,TGTGCCAGTAACCCCATACAGGCATCCAATCAGCCCCAGCATTTT
once,TRBJ2-1,15,TRBV6-5,NA,CASRHRGLDYNEQFF,TGTGCCAGCAGGCACAGAGGGTTGGATTACAATGAGCAGTTCTTC
NA,TRBJ2-5,15,TRBV5-1,TRBD1,CASSLVGQGTETQYF,TGCGCCAGCAGCTTGGTAGGACAGGGTACAGAGACCCAGTACTTC
NA,TRBJ1-2,14,TRBV2,NA,CASSGIGGRSGYTF,TGTGCCAGCAGTGGGATTGGGGGGAGGAGCGGCTACACCTTC
NA,TRBJ1-3,14,TRBV5-4,NA,CASSLGGAGNTIYF,TGTGCCAGCAGCTTGGGGGGGGCTGGAAACACCATATATTTT
NA,TRBJ1-6,14,TRBV6-5,NA,CASSSQAYNSPLHF,TGTGCCAGCAGCTCACAAGCCTATAATTCACCCCTCCACTTT
NA,TRBJ2-7,15,TRBV3-1/TRBV3-2,NA,CASSQSGLSPYEQYF,TGTGCCAGCAGCCAATCGGGATTATCCCCCTACGAGCAGTACTTC
NA,TRBJ1-2,14,TRBV6-5,TRBD1,CASSRSGTGTGYTF,TGTGCCAGCAGTCGTTCCGGGACAGGGACTGGCTACACCTTC
NA,TRBJ1-1,17,TRBV23-1,NA,CAIKLKTPVPSNTEAFF,TGCGCCATCAAACTTAAAACCCCGGTACCTTCTAACACTGAAGCTTTCTTT
NA,TRBJ2-1,14,TRBV2,TRBD2,CATSRTSGLNEQFF,TGTGCCACCTCAAGGACTAGCGGTCTCAATGAGCAGTTCTTC
NA,TRBJ2-7,12,TRBV19,TRBD1,CASSMTGYEQYF,TGTGCCAGTAGTATGACAGGGTACGAGCAGTACTTC
NA,TRBJ1-6,18,TRBV5-6,NA,CASSLASGAGVLNSPLHF,TGTGCCAGCAGCTTGGCCTCAGGAGCAGGGGTGCTAAATTCACCCCTCCACTTT
NA,TRBJ2-2,15,TRBV30,TRBD2,CAWSAGLANTGELFF,TGTGCCTGGAGTGCGGGACTAGCGAACACCGGGGAGCTGTTTTTT
NA,TRBJ1-2,13,TRBV7-2,TRBD1,CASSHRGNYGYTF,TGTGCCAGCAGCCACAGGGGGAACTATGGCTACACCTTC
NA,TRBJ1-2,17,TRBV20-1,TRBD1,CSASQGGGGQELYGYTF,TGCAGTGCTAGTCAGGGAGGAGGGGGACAGGAGCTCTATGGCTACACCTTC
NA,TRBJ2-1,13,TRBV2,NA,CASSDDRYNEQFF,TGTGCCAGCAGTGATGACAGGTACAATGAGCAGTTCTTC
NA,TRBJ2-3,15,TRBV3-1/TRBV3-2,NA,CASSQEGDFTDTQYF,TGTGCCAGCAGCCAAGAGGGGGACTTCACAGATACGCAGTATTTT
NA,TRBJ2-1,15,TRBV15,NA,CATSRSPRPYNEQFF,TGTGCCACCAGCAGGTCCCCTAGACCCTACAATGAGCAGTTCTTC
NA,TRBJ1-2,16,TRBV4-1,NA,CASSQDPALGRDGYTF,TGCGCCAGCAGCCAAGATCCAGCACTAGGGAGGGATGGCTACACCTTC
NA,TRBJ1-1,14,TRBV18,NA,CASSPTTENTEAFF,TGTGCCAGCTCACCAACAACAGAGAACACTGAAGCTTTCTTT
once,TRBJ1-3,17,TRBV4-3,TRBD1,CASSQGVTGGIGNTIYF,TGCGCCAGCAGCCAAGGCGTGACAGGGGGCATTGGAAACACCATATATTTT